The clone carrying this T cell receptor beta chain was recorded once. The data were obtained in a study of OX40 agonist ivuxolimab in advanced cancers. Generated by immunoSEQ multiplex PCR, the TCRdb table keeps only in-frame clones and is missing some. The data contain 30,000 to 35,000 clones, roughly 90% of them singletons. The starting material was CD4+ or CD8+ T cells sorted from blood, obtained in a trial of the OX40 agonist ivuxolimab. The sequence was obtained from an adult with an advanced solid tumor such as melanoma, head and neck, liver or kidney cancer.

CDR3 sequence (DNA): TGTGCCAGCAGTTACCCGACCTCCGGGCAAGAGACCCAGTACTTC. Amino acid sequence: CASSYPTSGQETQYF. The rearrangement uses TRBV6-6 and TRBJ2-5; D is unclear. V gave up 2 bases and J gave up 2 bases, with 12 bases separating them. The CDR3 spans 15 residues. Germline V gene lookup returns CDR1 MNHNY and CDR2 SVGAGI (reference sequence).